The clone carrying this TCR beta chain appeared a few times. Its antigen remains unknown. Unique molecular identifiers were present on cDNA, and template switching added a universal primer site. TCRdb passed the 5' RACE reads through MiXCR, listing each CDR3 protein once. This sample has 750,000 to 950,000 distinct CDR3 sequences, with more than 9% found just once. The CDR3 covers 15 residues. In germline, CDR1 is SGHAT, CDR2 FQNNGV. The V and J ends lost 5 bases and 3 bases, in that order; junction bases with no gene match: 9. This entry is derived from a study of identical twins. Study results and caveats: Partial confounding of zero-insertion analyses by invariant MAIT and iNKT cells was possible. Within cord blood, abundant beta clonotypes carried fewer insertions, but memory repertoires showed no such trend.

This sample also belongs to another study, concerning yellow fever vaccine responses in identical twins.

Sequences were obtained from PBMCs. The chain links TRBV11-2 to TRBJ1-2; TRBD1 agrees at 7 bases. The clonotype originates from a woman aged 18-29 years in good health. The CDR3 DNA is TGTGCCAGCAGCAACATCCGGGACAGTCACTATGGCTACACCTTC. Amino acids: CASSNIRDSHYGYTF.